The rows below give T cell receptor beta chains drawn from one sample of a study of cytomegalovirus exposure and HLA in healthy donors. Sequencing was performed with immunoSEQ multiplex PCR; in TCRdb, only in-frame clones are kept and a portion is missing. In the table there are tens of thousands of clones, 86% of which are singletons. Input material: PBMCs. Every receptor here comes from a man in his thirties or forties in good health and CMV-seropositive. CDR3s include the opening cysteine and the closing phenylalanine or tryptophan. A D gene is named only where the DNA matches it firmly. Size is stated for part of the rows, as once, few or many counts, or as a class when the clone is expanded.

DNA: TGTGCCAGCAGCTTATTGCCTATAAGACAGGCAAGCTCTGGAAACACCATATATTTT
CDR3: CASSLLPIRQASSGNTIYF
J: TRBJ1-3
D: NA
V: TRBV7-9
size: NA

DNA: TGTGCCAGCAGCCGAACAGGGGGCTCAAAAAACATTCAGTACTTC
CDR3: CASSRTGGSKNIQYF
J: TRBJ2-4
D: TRBD1
V: TRBV7-9
size: few

DNA: TGTGCCAGCAGCCGACAGGGCAACTCTGGAAACACCATATATTTT
CDR3: CASSRQGNSGNTIYF
J: TRBJ1-3
D: TRBD1
V: TRBV5-6
size: NA

DNA: TGTGCCAGCAGTCCTAGGGACAACTCCTACGAGCAGTACTTC
CDR3: CASSPRDNSYEQYF
J: TRBJ2-7
D: NA
V: TRBV6-6
size: NA

DNA: TGTGCCAGCTCACCAGAGAGGGATGGCTACACCTTC
CDR3: CASSPERDGYTF
J: TRBJ1-2
D: NA
V: TRBV18
size: NA

DNA: TGCAGCGTTCATGGGGAGGGGATAAACACTGAAGCTTTCTTT
CDR3: CSVHGEGINTEAFF
J: TRBJ1-1
D: NA
V: TRBV29-1
size: NA

DNA: TGTGCCAGCAGTCCGACAGCCTACACTGAAGCTTTCTTT
CDR3: CASSPTAYTEAFF
J: TRBJ1-1
D: NA
V: TRBV2
size: NA

DNA: TGTGCCAGTAGTAGCCTCCGCGACAGGGGGCTGAGGCTCAATGAGCAGTTCTTC
CDR3: CASSSLRDRGLRLNEQFF
J: TRBJ2-1
D: TRBD1
V: TRBV19
size: NA

DNA: TGTGCCAGCAGCTTGGAGTGGGGGGGCTACGAGCAGTACTTC
CDR3: CASSLEWGGYEQYF
J: TRBJ2-7
D: TRBD2
V: TRBV5-6
size: NA

DNA: TGTGCCAGCAGGAGGACAGGGGTGGATCAGCCCCAGCATTTT
CDR3: CASRRTGVDQPQHF
J: TRBJ1-5
D: TRBD1
V: TRBV27
size: NA

DNA: TGCGCCAGCAGCCACCGACTAGCGGGAGGGCCGGGGAATGAGCAGTTCTTC
CDR3: CASSHRLAGGPGNEQFF
J: TRBJ2-1
D: TRBD2
V: TRBV4-1
size: NA

DNA: TGTGCCAGCAGCTTAAGACTAGCGGGTCACAATGAGCAGTTCTTC
CDR3: CASSLRLAGHNEQFF
J: TRBJ2-1
D: TRBD2
V: TRBV7-2
size: NA

DNA: TGTGCCAGTAGTAAAAGACAGGGGGGAGGGACAGATACGCAGTATTTT
CDR3: CASSKRQGGGTDTQYF
J: TRBJ2-3
D: TRBD1
V: TRBV19
size: NA

DNA: TGTGCCAGCAGACGACAGGACTCCGGCTACACCTTC
CDR3: CASRRQDSGYTF
J: TRBJ1-2
D: NA
V: TRBV6-6
size: NA

DNA: TGCGCCAGCAGCTTGGCCTCAGGGGGGAATGAAAAACTGTTTTTT
CDR3: CASSLASGGNEKLFF
J: TRBJ1-4
D: TRBD1
V: TRBV5-1
size: NA

DNA: TGCGCCAGCAGCTTGGCTGGACCACGGGAATCCCCGCTAACCTTC
CDR3: CASSLAGPRESPLTF
J: TRBJ1-2
D: NA
V: TRBV5-1
size: NA

DNA: TGTGCCAGCAGCCAGGACAGGGTCGCATCCTACACCTTC
CDR3: CASSQDRVASYTF
J: TRBJ1-2
D: TRBD1
V: TRBV28
size: NA

DNA: TGTGCCAGCAGCCAATATGACAGGGCCGTCAATGGCTACACCTTC
CDR3: CASSQYDRAVNGYTF
J: TRBJ1-2
D: TRBD1
V: TRBV28
size: NA

DNA: TGTGCCAGCAGCCCAGGCGATGGGCAGGGGTACACCGGGGAGCTGTTTTTT
CDR3: CASSPGDGQGYTGELFF
J: TRBJ2-2
D: NA
V: TRBV7-9
size: once

DNA: TGTGCCAGCAGCTTATATTTTTCCAACGGGGCTGAAGCTTTCTTT
CDR3: CASSLYFSNGAEAFF
J: TRBJ1-1
D: NA
V: TRBV7-9
size: NA

DNA: TGCGCCACTGCCCCGCTTCGAGCGGGATCCTACGAGCAGTACTTC
CDR3: CATAPLRAGSYEQYF
J: TRBJ2-7
D: TRBD2
V: TRBV5-1
size: once

DNA: TGCAGCGTTGGGCCAGGTCCTTCCTACGAGCAGTACTTC
CDR3: CSVGPGPSYEQYF
J: TRBJ2-7
D: NA
V: TRBV29-1
size: once

DNA: TGTGCCATCAGTGAGTCGATGGGAACTAGCGCTACCTACGAGCAGTACTTC
CDR3: CAISESMGTSATYEQYF
J: TRBJ2-7
D: TRBD2
V: TRBV10-3
size: few

DNA: TGTGCCAGCAGCTTAGAGGGGACAGGGCAAGAGACCCAGTACTTC
CDR3: CASSLEGTGQETQYF
J: TRBJ2-5
D: TRBD1
V: TRBV7-2
size: NA

DNA: TGCGCCAGCAGTCAATCGGGGGGAGGTTCTAGGGGTGCCAAAAACATTCAGTACTTC
CDR3: CASSQSGGGSRGAKNIQYF
J: TRBJ2-4
D: NA
V: TRBV23-1
size: NA

DNA: TGTGCCAGCAGTGACTCTTCGGGAGGCTCCTACAATGAGCAGTTCTTC
CDR3: CASSDSSGGSYNEQFF
J: TRBJ2-1
D: TRBD2
V: TRBV6-4
size: NA

DNA: TGTGCCAGCAGGCAACCACTAGCGGGAGGGTACAATGAGCAGTTCTTC
CDR3: CASRQPLAGGYNEQFF
J: TRBJ2-1
D: TRBD2
V: TRBV28
size: NA

DNA: TGTGCCAGCAGCTTGCGGCGGGAGGACACAGATACGCAGTATTTT
CDR3: CASSLRREDTDTQYF
J: TRBJ2-3
D: TRBD2
V: TRBV7-2
size: NA

DNA: TGTGCCAGCAGCTTAGCGCTGCCGGCTTTGCGGCAGCCCCAGCATTTT
CDR3: CASSLALPALRQPQHF
J: TRBJ1-5
D: NA
V: TRBV7-6
size: NA

DNA: TGTGCCAGCAGCTCACGCCCTAAGGGGTACCAAGAGACCCAGTACTTC
CDR3: CASSSRPKGYQETQYF
J: TRBJ2-5
D: NA
V: TRBV11-2
size: few

DNA: TGTGCCAGCAGACTACTAGCGGGACGCTACGAGCAGTACTTC
CDR3: CASRLLAGRYEQYF
J: TRBJ2-7
D: TRBD2
V: TRBV11-2
size: NA

DNA: TGTGCCAGCTCCCTGACAGGGGTTGACAATGAGCAGTTCTTC
CDR3: CASSLTGVDNEQFF
J: TRBJ2-1
D: TRBD1
V: TRBV18
size: NA

DNA: TGTGCCAGCAACCCCCTCCCAGGCAGACCCATAGCTAACTATGGCTACACCTTC
CDR3: CASNPLPGRPIANYGYTF
J: TRBJ1-2
D: NA
V: TRBV28
size: once

DNA: TGTGCCAGCAGCAGGACTAGCGGAGACCAAGAGACCCAGTACTTC
CDR3: CASSRTSGDQETQYF
J: TRBJ2-5
D: TRBD2
V: TRBV7-3
size: NA

DNA: TGTGCCAGCAGTGAAGCGACCTCCCGGACAGACTGGAACACTGAAGCTTTCTTT
CDR3: CASSEATSRTDWNTEAFF
J: TRBJ1-1
D: NA
V: TRBV6-1
size: NA

DNA: TGTGCCAGTAGTGGAAGGGCCAGGGCCGGAGATACGCAGTATTTT
CDR3: CASSGRARAGDTQYF
J: TRBJ2-3
D: NA
V: TRBV19
size: once

DNA: TGTGCCAGCAGTGAAGTGAACAGACCAGGGAACCAGCCCCAGCATTTT
CDR3: CASSEVNRPGNQPQHF
J: TRBJ1-5
D: NA
V: TRBV6-1
size: once

DNA: TGTGCCAGCAGCGAAGGACGGGGGATCGAGCCCCAGCATTTT
CDR3: CASSEGRGIEPQHF
J: TRBJ1-5
D: NA
V: TRBV6-1
size: NA

DNA: TGTGCCAGCAGGACTTCTTCCTACGAGCAGTACTTC
CDR3: CASRTSSYEQYF
J: TRBJ2-7
D: NA
V: TRBV6-1
size: NA

DNA: TGTGCCAGCAAGGACACACTGAGATCAACTAATGAAAAACTGTTTTTT
CDR3: CASKDTLRSTNEKLFF
J: TRBJ1-4
D: NA
V: TRBV28
size: NA

DNA: TGTGCCAGCAGTACGCAGGGGGCGCGAGGCTACACCTTC
CDR3: CASSTQGARGYTF
J: TRBJ1-2
D: TRBD1
V: TRBV27
size: NA

DNA: TGTGCCAGCAGCTCTAACACCGGGACAGGGGCTTTCGCTGAAGCTTTCTTT
CDR3: CASSSNTGTGAFAEAFF
J: TRBJ1-1
D: TRBD1
V: TRBV5-8
size: few

DNA: TGTGCCAGCAGCCAGTGGCGGGGGGAAGCTTTCTTT
CDR3: CASSQWRGEAFF
J: TRBJ1-1
D: NA
V: TRBV13
size: once

DNA: TGTGCCAGCAGTGTTAGCGGGAGGTCCTACAATGAGCAGTTCTTC
CDR3: CASSVSGRSYNEQFF
J: TRBJ2-1
D: TRBD2
V: TRBV2
size: NA

DNA: TGTGCCAGTATGTCGTTAAGGAGTAGCTCCTACAATGAGCAGTTCTTC
CDR3: CASMSLRSSSYNEQFF
J: TRBJ2-1
D: NA
V: TRBV19
size: NA

DNA: TGCAGCGTCTGGGGGGGGCCCGGGGCCAACGTCCTGACTTTC
CDR3: CSVWGGPGANVLTF
J: TRBJ2-6
D: NA
V: TRBV29-1
size: few

DNA: TGCGCCAGCAGCCATAACAGGGGCCGGGTAATCCATGAGCAGTTCTTC
CDR3: CASSHNRGRVIHEQFF
J: TRBJ2-1
D: TRBD1
V: TRBV4-1
size: NA

DNA: TGCGCCAGCAGCTTGTCGAGCGCCGAAGAGACCCAGTACTTC
CDR3: CASSLSSAEETQYF
J: TRBJ2-5
D: NA
V: TRBV5-1
size: NA

DNA: TGTGCCAGCAGTGAAGGGGGACAGCCTGGAAACACCATATATTTT
CDR3: CASSEGGQPGNTIYF
J: TRBJ1-3
D: TRBD1
V: TRBV6-1
size: NA

DNA: TGCGCCAGCAGCTTGGGACTAGCGGGCCTCTACTACGAGCAGTACTTC
CDR3: CASSLGLAGLYYEQYF
J: TRBJ2-7
D: TRBD2
V: TRBV5-1
size: NA

DNA: TGTGCCAGCAGGATTAGGACAGGGGAGAACACTGAAGCTTTCTTT
CDR3: CASRIRTGENTEAFF
J: TRBJ1-1
D: TRBD1
V: TRBV7-8
size: NA

DNA: TGCGCCAGCAGCTTGGTGGAGCCCCCATGGAGGCAGTATTTT
CDR3: CASSLVEPPWRQYF
J: TRBJ2-3
D: NA
V: TRBV5-1
size: NA

DNA: TGTGCCAGTAGTAGCTACGACAGGAATCAGCCCCAGCATTTT
CDR3: CASSSYDRNQPQHF
J: TRBJ1-5
D: NA
V: TRBV19
size: NA

DNA: TGTGCCACCAGCAGTTGGACAGGAATTAATGAAAAACTGTTTTTT
CDR3: CATSSWTGINEKLFF
J: TRBJ1-4
D: TRBD1
V: TRBV15
size: NA

DNA: TGTGCCAGTAGTCTACAGGGCCGAGGGGCCAACGTCCTGACTTTC
CDR3: CASSLQGRGANVLTF
J: TRBJ2-6
D: NA
V: TRBV19
size: NA

DNA: TGTGCCAGCAGTGACGGGACAGGGGGCGCGGATTTGGGTTTCGGTGAGCAGTACTTC
CDR3: CASSDGTGGADLGFGEQYF
J: TRBJ2-7
D: TRBD1
V: TRBV6-7
size: once

DNA: TGTGCCAGCAGTGGGCCCTTTGGCGAGCAGTACTTC
CDR3: CASSGPFGEQYF
J: TRBJ2-7
D: NA
V: TRBV6-1
size: once